What follows are 22 T cell receptor beta chains derived from one specimen sequenced in a study of CD8 T cells in Susac syndrome. Random hexamers primed reverse transcription of about 0.45 to 1 ug RNA. A single record per CDR3 protein comes from TCRdb applying MiXCR to the immunoSEQ multiplex PCR reads. The data show roughly 130,000 distinct CDR3 sequences, roughly 94% seen once. Input material: CD4+ T cells from PBMCs. The receptors originated from a human donor with multiple sclerosis.

The rearrangement joins TRBV10-2 to TRBJ2-6, with 8 bases lining up with TRBD1. The CDR3 has 16 amino acids. Trimming took 4 bases from V and 3 from J; bases not matched to a gene: 5. Germline V gene sequence: CDR1 WSHSY, CDR2 SAAADI. The CDR3 nucleotides are TGCGCCAGCAGTGTCCAGGGGGCTGGTGGGGCCAACGTCCTGACTTTC. Its translation: CASSVQGAGGANVLTF.

V usage is TRBV10-2 and J usage is TRBJ2-5; possibly TRBD1 for D (6 bases). Germline assignment: CDR1 WSHSY and CDR2 SAAADI. The CDR3 runs 15 residues. Trimming shortened V by 7 bases and J by 4 bases, and 19 bases separated the two germline ends. CDR3 region: CASNQDGLTGETQYF. CDR3 bases: TGCGCCAGCAATCAGGACGGCCTGACAGGAGAGACCCAGTACTTC.

The V gene is TRBV30, the J gene TRBJ2-1; 8 bases agree with TRBD2. Germline values: CDR1 GTSNPN, CDR2 SVGIG (reference sequence). After removal of 3 bases from V and 4 bases from J, the junction contained 8 bases not matched to a gene. The CDR3 is made up of 15 amino acids. This CDR3 is CAWSLGGRSYNEQFF. The DNA for the CDR3 is TGTGCCTGGAGCCTGGGCGGGAGGTCGTACAATGAGCAGTTCTTC. Combining the CDR3 with reference TRBV30 and TRBJ2-1 gives the whole variable domain SQTIHQWPATLVQPVGSPLSLECTVEGTSNPNLYWYRQAAGRGLQLLFYSVGIGQISSEVPQNLSASRPQDRQFILSSKKLLLSDSGFYLCAWSLGGRSYNEQFFGPGTRLTVL.

This rearrangement joins TRBV5-4 to TRBJ2-7, with D uncertain. Germline V gives CDR1 SGHNT, CDR2 YYREEE (reference sequence). V lost 2 bases, J lost 0 bases, and 12 bases lay in between. The CDR3 spans 15 residues. The CDR3 DNA is TGTGCCAGCAGCTTCAGCGCCGACGCCTCCTACGAGCAGTACTTC. It yields the protein CASSFSADASYEQYF.

The V and J genes are TRBV27 and TRBJ2-7; 9 bases map to TRBD1. Germline loops: CDR1 MNHEY, CDR2 SMNVEV (reference sequence). V shed 8 bases and J 2 bases; nucleotides not matched to a gene: 10. This CDR3 contains 15 residues. CDR3 sequence (DNA): TGTGCCAGCGGCCCCTCAAGACAGGGGGCCTACGAGCAGTACTTC. This sequence encodes CASGPSRQGAYEQYF.

The chain has TRBV7-8 and TRBJ2-1, with 15 bases matching TRBD2. Germline V gene data show CDR1 as SGHVS and CDR2 as FQNEAQ. J was trimmed by 3 bases and V by 5 bases; bases with no gene match: 5. This CDR3 is built from 17 residues. CDR3 nucleotides: TGTGCCAGCAGCCTCGGACTAGCGGGGGGGAGCTACAATGAGCAGTTCTTC. It yields the protein CASSLGLAGGSYNEQFF.

V and J are TRBV12-3 or TRBV12-4 and TRBJ1-4; the D gene is possibly TRBD1 (6 bases). The CDR3 sequence is 15 residues long. V dropped 6 bases and J dropped 3 bases, with 14 bases sitting between them. The CDR3 coding sequence is TGTGCCAGCAGCCAGACAGGACGATCTAATGAAAAACTGTTTTTT. Amino acid sequence: CASSQTGRSNEKLFF.

This chain joins TRBV27 and TRBJ2-1; D may correspond to TRBD1 or TRBD2 (5 bases each). Looked up from germline, CDR1 is MNHEY and CDR2 is SMNVEV (reference sequence). The CDR3 has 17 amino acids. Trimming removed 0 bases at V and 7 bases at J, with 19 bases between. The CDR3 is CASSLSFVSGSKNEQFF. In nucleotides, the CDR3 is TGTGCCAGCAGTTTATCTTTCGTGTCAGGGAGTAAAAATGAGCAGTTCTTC.

This chain links TRBV28 with TRBJ1-1; D is ambiguous. CDR1 and CDR2 (germline): MDHEN, SYDVKM. The ends were cut back, 8 bases at V and 4 bases at J, with 14 bases in the middle. The CDR3 consists of 13 residues. In nucleotides, the CDR3 is TGTGCCAGCGGTTCCAAGGCGGGCACTGAAGCTTTCTTT. It codes for CASGSKAGTEAFF.

The rearrangement joins TRBV5-4 to TRBJ1-1; D is unclear. Deletions cut 0 bases from V and 6 bases from J, with 9 bases between. This CDR3 region has 13 residues. Looked up from germline, CDR1 is SGHNT and CDR2 is YYREEE (reference sequence). This chain's CDR3 is CASSLAGRPEAFF. Written as DNA, the CDR3 is TGTGCCAGCAGCTTGGCCGGCAGACCTGAAGCTTTCTTT.

The V and J genes are TRBV18 and TRBJ2-2; D call uncertain. Looked up from germline, CDR1 is KGHSH and CDR2 is LQKENI. CDR3 length: 13 residues. Trimming pared 2 bases from V and 2 bases from J, leaving 3 bases between. For the CDR3, the DNA is TGTGCCAGCTCACCAATTAACACCGGGGAGCTGTTTTTT. Its translation: CASSPINTGELFF.

Only one count was recorded for this clonotype. V is TRBV15 and J is TRBJ2-3, with 8 bases lining up with TRBD1. Per the germline V gene, CDR1 is LNHNV and CDR2 is YYDKDF (reference sequence). The trim removed 0 bases at V and 8 bases at J, leaving 10 bases unmatched. This CDR3 region has 16 residues. Written as DNA, the CDR3 is TGTGCCACCAGCAGAGATTCGGGACAGGCAGCCGCTACGCAGTATTTT. Translated, it gives CATSRDSGQAAATQYF.

The chain is built from TRBV2 and TRBJ2-2; TRBD1 agrees at 10 bases. After removal of 6 bases from V and 6 bases from J, the junction contained 7 bases not matched to a gene. The CDR3 contains 15 residues. The V gene's germline CDR1 is SNHLY and CDR2 FYNNEI. DNA for the CDR3: TGTGCCAGCAGCGGTCCGGGACAGGGGTCCGGGGAGCTGTTTTTT. Translation: CASSGPGQGSGELFF.

V and J are TRBV29-1 and TRBJ1-1, with D tentatively TRBD1 (5 bases). Trimming removed 5 bases at V and 0 bases at J, with 13 bases between. The germline V gene has CDR1 SQVTM and CDR2 ANQGSEA. The CDR3 is 14 amino acids. The CDR3 DNA sequence: TGCAGCGTTTTGGGACTGTACATGAACACTGAAGCTTTCTTT. Its protein product is CSVLGLYMNTEAFF.

This chain links TRBV20-1 with TRBJ2-4; tentatively, D is TRBD1 or TRBD2 (5 bases each). Trimming took 0 bases from V and 0 from J, leaving 12 bases between them. Germline V gene lookup returns CDR1 DFQATT and CDR2 SNEGSKA (reference sequence). This CDR3 is 16 amino acids long. DNA for the CDR3: TGCAGTGCTAGAGATCGGGGCCAACAAGCCAAAAACATTCAGTACTTC. Its protein product is CSARDRGQQAKNIQYF.

The chain joins TRBV5-5 to TRBJ1-1, with D possibly TRBD1 on 6 matching bases. Trimming removed 2 bases from V and 10 bases from J, with 12 bases in between. The CDR3 length is 12 residues. Germline CDR1 is SGHKS and CDR2 is YYEKEE (reference sequence). The CDR3 protein is CASSFDRRIAFF. The CDR3 DNA sequence: TGTGCCAGCAGCTTCGACAGGCGAATAGCTTTCTTT.

The chain is built from TRBV19 and TRBJ1-4; 12 bases are a match to TRBD1. CDR3 size: 19 residues. Germline V CDR1 and CDR2: LNHDA, SQIVND (reference sequence). Trimming at V came to 7 bases and at J to 0 bases, leaving 12 bases not matched to a gene. CDR3 nucleotide sequence: TGTGCCAGTACCCTGGTCAGGGACAGGGGGCACTCAACTAATGAAAAACTGTTTTTT. This translates into CASTLVRDRGHSTNEKLFF.

This rearrangement joins TRBV7-9 to TRBJ1-6; D is possibly TRBD1 (5 bases). Per germline, CDR1 SEHNR and CDR2 FQNEAQ (reference sequence). Trimming shortened V by 4 bases and J by 6 bases, and 7 bases separated the two germline ends. This CDR3 comprises 13 residues. The CDR3 is CASSSGGNSPLHF. Here the CDR3 DNA reads TGTGCCAGCAGCTCCGGGGGTAATTCACCCCTCCACTTT. Full variable domain (remainder filled in from reference TRBV7-9 and TRBJ1-6): DTGVSQNPRHKITKRGQNVTFRCDPISEHNRLYWYRQTLGQGPEFLTYFQNEAQLEKSRLLSDRFSAERPKGSFSTLEIQRTEQGDSAMYLCASSSGGNSPLHFGNGTRLTVT.

This chain connects TRBV11-2 to TRBJ1-1; D not certain. Germline assignment: CDR1 SGHAT and CDR2 FQNNGV. V shed 5 bases and J shed 1 base, with 14 bases lying between them. The CDR3 totals 15 residues. In nucleotides, the CDR3 is TGTGCCAGCAGCCCTAGGAGTGGACCGAACACTGAAGCTTTCTTT. Encoded protein: CASSPRSGPNTEAFF. Full variable domain (remainder filled in from reference TRBV11-2 and TRBJ1-1): EAGVAQSPRYKIIEKRQSVAFWCNPISGHATLYWYQQILGQGPKLLIQFQNNGVVDDSQLPKDRFSAERLKGVDSTLKIQPAKLEDSAVYLCASSPRSGPNTEAFFGQGTRLTVV.

The chain carries TRBV28 and TRBJ2-7, with TRBD1 matching over 10 bases. The CDR3 runs 15 residues. J lost 2 bases, V lost 4 bases, and 5 bases had no gene match. Germline loops: CDR1 MDHEN, CDR2 SYDVKM. DNA for the CDR3: TGTGCCAGCAGTTCGCAGACAGGGGGCACCTACGAGCAGTACTTC. Translating gives CASSSQTGGTYEQYF.

The V call is TRBV30, the J call TRBJ2-7, with TRBD2 matching 13 bases. CDR1 GTSNPN and CDR2 SVGIG come from the germline V gene (reference sequence). Trimming at V came to 5 bases and at J to 2 bases, leaving 3 bases not matched to a gene. The CDR3 is 14 amino acids. CDR3 loop: CAWVGTSGTYEQYF. CDR3 DNA: TGTGCCTGGGTCGGGACTAGCGGGACCTACGAGCAGTACTTC.

This clonotype has only one observation. The chain is built from TRBV4-3 and TRBJ2-6; 8 bases are shared with TRBD1. Germline loops: CDR1 LGHNA, CDR2 YSLEER. Trimming at V came to 3 bases and at J to 4 bases, leaving 8 bases not matched to a gene. CDR3 length equals 17 residues. CDR3 DNA: TGCGCCAGCAGCCAGGGGGACAGGAGCCTAGGGGCCAACGTCCTGACTTTC. Residues: CASSQGDRSLGANVLTF.